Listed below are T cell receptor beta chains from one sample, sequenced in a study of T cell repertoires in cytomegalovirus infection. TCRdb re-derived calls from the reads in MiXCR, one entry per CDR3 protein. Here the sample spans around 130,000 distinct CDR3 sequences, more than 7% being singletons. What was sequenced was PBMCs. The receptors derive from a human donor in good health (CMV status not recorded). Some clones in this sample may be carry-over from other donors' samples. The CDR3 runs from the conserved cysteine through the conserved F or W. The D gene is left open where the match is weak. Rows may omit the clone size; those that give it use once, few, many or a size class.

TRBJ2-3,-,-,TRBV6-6,TGTGCCAGCAGTTACGGGACCCCCTACGGCACAGATACGCAGTATTTT,CASSYGTPYGTDTQYF
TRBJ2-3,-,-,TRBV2,TGTGCCAGCACCCGAGATCGCACAGATACGCAGTATTTT,CASTRDRTDTQYF
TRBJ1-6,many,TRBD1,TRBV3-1,TGTGCCAGCAGCCTAAACAGGGGAATCAGACCCCTCCACTTT,CASSLNRGIRPLHF
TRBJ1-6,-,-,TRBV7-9,TGTGCCAGCAGCACCGATTCACCCCTCCACTTT,CASSTDSPLHF
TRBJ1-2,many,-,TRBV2,TGTGCCAGCAGGGGGGATAACTATGGCTACACCTTC,CASRGDNYGYTF
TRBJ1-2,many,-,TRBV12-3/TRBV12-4,TGTGCCAGCGCACAGAGACAGGTCTACGGCTACACCTTC,CASAQRQVYGYTF
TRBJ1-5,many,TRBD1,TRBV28,TGTGCCAGCAGTAAAACAGGGGGCAATCAGCCCCAGCATTTT,CASSKTGGNQPQHF
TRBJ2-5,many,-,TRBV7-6,TGTGCCAGCAGTGTTTCCCCAACAGAGACCCAGTACTTC,CASSVSPTETQYF
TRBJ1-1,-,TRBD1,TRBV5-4,TGTGCCAGCAGCCGTAACAGGGGTGGGACTGAAGCTTTCTTT,CASSRNRGGTEAFF
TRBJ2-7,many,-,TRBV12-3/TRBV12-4,TGTGCCAGCAGTCAAACGACAGGCTCCTACGAGCAGTACTTC,CASSQTTGSYEQYF